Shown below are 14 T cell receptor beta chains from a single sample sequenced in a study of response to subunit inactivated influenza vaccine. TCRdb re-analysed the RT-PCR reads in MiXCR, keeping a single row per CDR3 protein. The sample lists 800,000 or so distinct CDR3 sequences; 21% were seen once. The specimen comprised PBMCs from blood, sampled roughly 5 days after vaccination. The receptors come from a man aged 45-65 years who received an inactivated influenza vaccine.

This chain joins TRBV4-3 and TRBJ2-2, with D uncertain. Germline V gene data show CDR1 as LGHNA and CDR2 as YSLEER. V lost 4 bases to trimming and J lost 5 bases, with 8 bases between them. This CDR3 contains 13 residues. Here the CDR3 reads CASSPGRTGELFF. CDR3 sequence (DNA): TGCGCCAGCAGCCCGGGCCGAACCGGGGAGCTGTTTTTT.

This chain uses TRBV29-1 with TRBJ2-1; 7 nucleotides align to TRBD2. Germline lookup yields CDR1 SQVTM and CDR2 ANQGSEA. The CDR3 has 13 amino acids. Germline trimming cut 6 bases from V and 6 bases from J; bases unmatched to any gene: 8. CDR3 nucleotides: TGCAGCGTAGGTTATGGGAGGGCCAATGAGCAGTTCTTC. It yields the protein CSVGYGRANEQFF.

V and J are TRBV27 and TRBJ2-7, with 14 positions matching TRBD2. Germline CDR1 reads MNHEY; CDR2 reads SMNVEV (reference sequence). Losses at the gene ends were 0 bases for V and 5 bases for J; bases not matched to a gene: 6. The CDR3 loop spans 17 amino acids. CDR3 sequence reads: CASSLSFRTSGRHEQYF. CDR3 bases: TGTGCCAGCAGTTTATCGTTCAGGACTAGCGGGAGGCACGAGCAGTACTTC.

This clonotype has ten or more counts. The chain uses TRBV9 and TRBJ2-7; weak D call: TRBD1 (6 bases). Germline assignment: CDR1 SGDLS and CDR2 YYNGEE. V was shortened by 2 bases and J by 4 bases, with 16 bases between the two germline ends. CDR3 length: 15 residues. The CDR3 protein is CASSVDPGTTYEQYF. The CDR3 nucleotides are TGTGCCAGCAGCGTGGACCCCGGGACAACTTACGAGCAGTACTTC.

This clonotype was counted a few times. CDR3 protein: CASSGQSYSNQPQHF. CDR3 nucleotides: TGTGCCAGCAGCGGACAGTCCTATAGCAATCAGCCCCAGCATTTT. The J gene is TRBJ1-5, the V gene TRBV6-1, with a possible D match to TRBD1 (6 bases). CDR3 size: 15 residues. Per germline, CDR1 MNHNS and CDR2 SASEGT. Trimming shortened V by 6 bases and J by 0 bases, and 12 bases separated the two germline ends.

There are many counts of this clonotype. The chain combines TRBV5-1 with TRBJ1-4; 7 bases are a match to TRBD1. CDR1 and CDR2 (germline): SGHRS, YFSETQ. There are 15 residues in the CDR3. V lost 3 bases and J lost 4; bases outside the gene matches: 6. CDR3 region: CASSWGQTVNEKLFF. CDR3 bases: TGCGCCAGCAGCTGGGGACAGACGGTTAATGAAAAACTGTTTTTT.

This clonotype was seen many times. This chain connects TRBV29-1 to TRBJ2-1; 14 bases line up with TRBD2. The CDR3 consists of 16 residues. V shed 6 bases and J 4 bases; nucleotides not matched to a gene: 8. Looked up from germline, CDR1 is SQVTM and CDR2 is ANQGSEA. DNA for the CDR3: TGCAGCGTCGTCGGACTAGCGGGGGGCGCATACAATGAGCAGTTCTTC. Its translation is CSVVGLAGGAYNEQFF.

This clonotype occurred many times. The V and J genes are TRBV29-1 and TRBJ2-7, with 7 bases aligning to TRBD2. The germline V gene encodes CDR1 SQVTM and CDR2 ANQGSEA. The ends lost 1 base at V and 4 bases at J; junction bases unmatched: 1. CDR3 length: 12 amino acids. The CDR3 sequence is CSVEGDYYEQYF. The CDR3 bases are TGCAGCGTTGAAGGGGACTATTACGAGCAGTACTTC.

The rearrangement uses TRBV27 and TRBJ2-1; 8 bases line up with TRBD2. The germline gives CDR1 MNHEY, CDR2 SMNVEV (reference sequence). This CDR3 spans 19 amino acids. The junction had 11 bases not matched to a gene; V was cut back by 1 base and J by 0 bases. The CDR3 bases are TGTGCCAGCAGTTTATATCCCCCTCAGGCGGGAGGCTCCTACAATGAGCAGTTCTTC. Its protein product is CASSLYPPQAGGSYNEQFF.

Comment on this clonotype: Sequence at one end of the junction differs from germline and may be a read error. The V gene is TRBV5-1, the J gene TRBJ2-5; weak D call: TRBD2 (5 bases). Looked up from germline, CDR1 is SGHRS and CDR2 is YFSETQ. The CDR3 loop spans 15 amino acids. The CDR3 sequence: CANSEAGTSQETQYF. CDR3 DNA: TGCGCCAACAGCGAAGCCGGTACTAGCCAAGAGACCCAGTACTTC.

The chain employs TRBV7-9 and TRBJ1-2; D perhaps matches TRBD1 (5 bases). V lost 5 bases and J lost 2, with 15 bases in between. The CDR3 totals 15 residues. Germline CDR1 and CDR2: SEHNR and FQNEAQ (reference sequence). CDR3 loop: CASSPSGGRNYGYTF. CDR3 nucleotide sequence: TGTGCCAGCAGCCCGTCCGGGGGGAGGAACTATGGCTACACCTTC.

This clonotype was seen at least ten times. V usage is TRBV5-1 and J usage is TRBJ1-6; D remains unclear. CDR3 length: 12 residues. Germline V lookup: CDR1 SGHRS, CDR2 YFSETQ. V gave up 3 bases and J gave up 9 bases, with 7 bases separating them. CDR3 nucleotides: TGCGCCAGCAGCTCCCCCGGTTCACCCCTCCACTTT. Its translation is CASSSPGSPLHF. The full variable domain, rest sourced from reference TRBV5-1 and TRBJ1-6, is KAGVTQTPRYLIKTRGQQVTLSCSPISGHRSVSWYQQTPGQGLQFLFEYFSETQRNKGNFPGRFSGRQFSNSRSEMNVSTLELGDSALYLCASSSPGSPLHFGNGTRLTVT.

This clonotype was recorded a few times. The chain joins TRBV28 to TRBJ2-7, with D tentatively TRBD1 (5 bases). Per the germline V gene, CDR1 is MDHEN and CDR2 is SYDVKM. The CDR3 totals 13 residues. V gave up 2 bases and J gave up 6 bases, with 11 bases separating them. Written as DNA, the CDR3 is TGTGCCAGCAGTTTACCCGACAGATCCGAGCAGTACTTC. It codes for CASSLPDRSEQYF.

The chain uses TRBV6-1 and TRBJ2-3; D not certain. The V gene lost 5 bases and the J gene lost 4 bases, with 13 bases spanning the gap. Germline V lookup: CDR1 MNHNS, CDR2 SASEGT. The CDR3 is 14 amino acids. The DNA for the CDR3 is TGTGCCAGCAGTCGATCGATTGGTGCAGATACGCAGTATTTT. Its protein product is CASSRSIGADTQYF.